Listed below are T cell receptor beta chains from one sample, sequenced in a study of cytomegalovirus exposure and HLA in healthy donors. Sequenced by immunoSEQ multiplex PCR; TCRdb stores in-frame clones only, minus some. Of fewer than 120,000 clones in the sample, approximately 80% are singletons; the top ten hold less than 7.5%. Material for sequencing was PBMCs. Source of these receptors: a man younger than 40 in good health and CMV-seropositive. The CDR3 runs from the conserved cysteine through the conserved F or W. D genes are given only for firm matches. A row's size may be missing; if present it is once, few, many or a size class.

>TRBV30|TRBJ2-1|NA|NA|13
TGTGCCTGGAGCCTAGGGGGTAGCCGTGAGCAGTTCTTC
CAWSLGGSREQFF
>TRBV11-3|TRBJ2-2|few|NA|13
TGTGCCAGCAGCTTAATACAGCTTCCGGAGCTGTTTTTT
CASSLIQLPELFF
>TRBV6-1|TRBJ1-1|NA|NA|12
TGTGCCAGCGAACAGGGGAACACTGAAGCTTTCTTT
CASEQGNTEAFF
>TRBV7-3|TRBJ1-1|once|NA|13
TGTGCCAGCAGCTTCGTCGGGGACACTGAAGCTTTCTTT
CASSFVGDTEAFF
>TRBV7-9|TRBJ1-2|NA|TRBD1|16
TGTGCCAGCAGCTTAGCGATCGAGACAGGGAACTATGGCTACACCTTC
CASSLAIETGNYGYTF
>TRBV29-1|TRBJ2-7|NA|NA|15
TGCAGCGTTGAAGCCCCAGGCCTATACTCCTACGAGCAGTACTTC
CSVEAPGLYSYEQYF
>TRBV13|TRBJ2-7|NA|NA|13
TGTGCCAGCAGGGTCCAGGGGACCTACGAGCAGTACTTC
CASRVQGTYEQYF
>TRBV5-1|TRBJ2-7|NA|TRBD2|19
TGCGCCAGCAGCTTGAGGACTAGCGGGGGGGAAAGAAACTCCTACGAGCAGTACTTC
CASSLRTSGGERNSYEQYF
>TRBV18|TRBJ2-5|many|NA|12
TGTGCCAGCTCAAGGACTGAAGAGACCCAGTACTTC
CASSRTEETQYF
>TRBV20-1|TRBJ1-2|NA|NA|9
TGCAGTGCTAGTAATGGCTACACCTTC
CSASNGYTF
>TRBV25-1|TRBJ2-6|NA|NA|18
TGTGCCAGCAGTGATCAAGCGGACCCGAGCTCTGGGGCCAACGTCCTGACTTTC
CASSDQADPSSGANVLTF
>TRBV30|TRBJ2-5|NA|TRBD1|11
TGTGCCTGGGACAGGGAGCAGACCCAGTACTTC
CAWDREQTQYF
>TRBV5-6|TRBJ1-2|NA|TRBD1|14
TGTGCCAGCAGCATAGGCGGACAGGCCTATGGCTACACCTTC
CASSIGGQAYGYTF
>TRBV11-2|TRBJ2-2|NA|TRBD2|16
TGTGCCAGCAGCTTAAATCCGGGGGGGAACACCGGGGAGCTGTTTTTT
CASSLNPGGNTGELFF
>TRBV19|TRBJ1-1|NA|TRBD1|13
TGTGCCAGCCGGGACAGGGAATCCACTGAAGCTTTCTTT
CASRDRESTEAFF
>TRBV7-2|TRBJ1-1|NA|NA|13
TGTGCCAGCAGCTTACAGGGGTCCACTGAAGCTTTCTTT
CASSLQGSTEAFF
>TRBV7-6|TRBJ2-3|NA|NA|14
TGTGCCAGCAGCTTAGGGCCCTCGGGGGATACGCAGTATTTT
CASSLGPSGDTQYF
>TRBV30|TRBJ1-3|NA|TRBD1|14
TGTGCCTGGAGTCAGACAGGGTACGGAAACACCATATATTTT
CAWSQTGYGNTIYF
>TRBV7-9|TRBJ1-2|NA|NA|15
TGTGCCAGCAGCGGGGAAGGACAGCCTAACTATGGCTACACCTTC
CASSGEGQPNYGYTF
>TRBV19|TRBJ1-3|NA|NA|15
TGTGCCAGTAGTACCACAGTCTACTCTGGAAACACCATATATTTT
CASSTTVYSGNTIYF
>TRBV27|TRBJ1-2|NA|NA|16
TGTGCCAGCAGTTTATCGGGGATGGACAGTTACTATGGCTACACCTTC
CASSLSGMDSYYGYTF
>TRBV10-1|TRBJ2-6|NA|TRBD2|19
TGCGCCAGCCGATGCCTCCTACCGGGACTAGCGGCTGGGGCCAACGTCCTGACTTTC
CASRCLLPGLAAGANVLTF
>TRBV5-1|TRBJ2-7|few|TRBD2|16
TGCGCCAGCAGCTTGAATGGACTAGCGGGGGGCTACGAGCAGTACTTC
CASSLNGLAGGYEQYF